A single sample is the source of the 12 T cell receptor beta chains below, sequenced in a study of shared clonotypes between healthy human individuals. Measured with immunoSEQ multiplex PCR; TCRdb has only the in-frame clones, and not every one. The sample lists 2 million to 2.5 million clones; more than 80% were seen once. Sequenced input: naive CD4+ T cells from PBMCs. Indicated subset: CD45RA+ positively selected. The receptor source for this set is a young man in good health. Some clones in this sample may be carry-over from other donors' samples.

The chain links TRBV2 to TRBJ2-7; the D gene is possibly TRBD1 (6 bases). CDR1 and CDR2 (germline): SNHLY, FYNNEI. The CDR3 is 14 residues long. CDR3 DNA: TGTGTCTCCGACCCAGGACAGACCTCCTACGAGCAGTACTTC. It is translated as CVSDPGQTSYEQYF.

The CDR3 region has the DNA TGTGCCAGCAGCTTAGGACTTGAGGCAGATACGCAGTATTTT. The encoded protein is CASSLGLEADTQYF. The rearrangement uses TRBV7-8 and TRBJ2-3; D remains unclear. Germline CDR1 is SGHVS and CDR2 is FQNEAQ. This CDR3 contains 14 residues. Trimming took off 1 base at V and 4 bases at J, with 9 bases between the two ends.

For this clone: The identical CDR3 is also encoded by other nucleotide sequences in the sample. This chain connects TRBV27 to TRBJ2-3; 9 nucleotides align to TRBD2. This CDR3 spans 14 amino acids. Per germline, CDR1 MNHEY and CDR2 SMNVEV (reference sequence). V trimming: 6 bases; J trimming: 0 bases; junction bases outside the gene matches: 1. Written as DNA, the CDR3 is TGTGCCAGCAGGACTAGCGGAAGCACAGATACGCAGTATTTT. Protein product: CASRTSGSTDTQYF.

The count of this clone is one. V usage is TRBV30 and J usage is TRBJ1-1, with D perhaps matching TRBD1 (5 bases). The CDR3 is 16 amino acids. Per the germline V gene, CDR1 is GTSNPN and CDR2 is SVGIG (reference sequence). The V and J ends lost 3 bases and 0 bases respectively, with 17 bases between them. Here the CDR3 reads CAWRGPWGKMNTEAFF. The CDR3 DNA is TGTGCCTGGAGGGGGCCCTGGGGAAAAATGAACACTGAAGCTTTCTTT. Looking up the rest from reference TRBV30 and TRBJ1-1 gives the full variable domain: SQTIHQWPATLVQPVGSPLSLECTVEGTSNPNLYWYRQAAGRGLQLLFYSVGIGQISSEVPQNLSASRPQDRQFILSSKKLLLSDSGFYLCAWRGPWGKMNTEAFFGQGTRLTVV.

The chain has TRBV11-2 and TRBJ2-3; D may correspond to TRBD1 or TRBD2 (7 bases each). V lost 5 bases to trimming and J lost 1 base, with 16 bases between them. The CDR3 sequence is 16 residues long. The germline gives CDR1 SGHAT, CDR2 FQNNGV. This chain's CDR3 is CASSVMGGTGTDTQYF. In nucleotides, the CDR3 is TGTGCCAGCAGCGTAATGGGGGGGACAGGCACAGATACGCAGTATTTT.

This chain links TRBV15 with TRBJ2-5; TRBD1 might be the D (6 bases). Matching the DNA end better, TRBJ2-7 makes the J call doubtful. CDR3 length: 14 residues. The germline V gene encodes CDR1 LNHNV and CDR2 YYDKDF (reference sequence). CDR3 in amino acids: CATSRLTGTYEQYF. In DNA form, the CDR3 reads TGTGCCACCAGCAGGTTGACAGGTACCTACGAGCAGTACTTC.

This chain connects TRBV7-3 to TRBJ2-3, with D perhaps given as TRBD1 or TRBD2 (6 bases each). Trimming cost V 6 bases and J 0 bases, with 13 bases left between them. This CDR3 is built from 15 residues. Germline assignment: CDR1 SGHTA and CDR2 FQGTGA. In nucleotides, the CDR3 is TGTGCCAGCAGAACTACAGGGACTAGCACAGATACGCAGTATTTT. The encoded protein is CASRTTGTSTDTQYF.

This clone was detected once. The chain recombines TRBV7-3 with TRBJ2-3, with TRBD1 identical over 8 bases. Germline loops: CDR1 SGHTA, CDR2 FQGTGA. Losses at the gene ends were 1 base for V and 9 bases for J; bases not matched to a gene: 6. This CDR3 has 14 residues. CDR3 nucleotide sequence: TGTGCCAGCAGCTTAATAGGGACAGGAGGAACGCAGTATTTT. Protein: CASSLIGTGGTQYF.

The V gene is TRBV2, the J gene TRBJ2-7; TRBD1 might be the D (5 bases). V dropped 6 bases and J dropped 0 bases, with 12 bases sitting between them. Germline V gene lookup returns CDR1 SNHLY and CDR2 FYNNEI. CDR3 length: 14 residues. CDR3 sequence: CASRPLGPSYEQYF. The DNA of the CDR3 is TGTGCCAGCAGACCCCTGGGGCCCTCCTACGAGCAGTACTTC.

Remarks on this clone: This CDR3 is also generated by other DNA sequences in the sample. The rearrangement links TRBV28 to TRBJ2-5; unclear D gene. Germline assignment: CDR1 MDHEN and CDR2 SYDVKM. Trimming pared 6 bases from V and 1 base from J, leaving 3 bases between. The length of the CDR3 is 11 residues. The CDR3: CASRLQETQYF. The CDR3 nucleotides are TGTGCCAGCAGACTCCAAGAGACCCAGTACTTC.

This chain uses TRBV5-4 with TRBJ2-2; the D is unclear. Deletions cut 4 bases from V and 6 bases from J, with 22 bases between. Germline loops: CDR1 SGHNT, CDR2 YYREEE (reference sequence). The length of the CDR3 is 17 residues. The CDR3 here is CASSRENSGRRPGELFF. Written as DNA, the CDR3 is TGTGCCAGCAGCAGGGAAAATTCGGGCCGCAGGCCCGGGGAGCTGTTTTTT.

This clone appeared a single time. The chain uses TRBV28 and TRBJ2-5, with TRBD2 matching 9 bases. V dropped 7 bases and J dropped 3; count of bases not matched to a gene: 9. Germline V lookup: CDR1 MDHEN, CDR2 SYDVKM. The CDR3 contains 15 residues. CDR3: CASKIAGVDKETQYF. The CDR3 coding sequence is TGTGCCAGCAAGATAGCGGGAGTGGATAAAGAGACCCAGTACTTC. The full variable domain, in which reference TRBV28 and TRBJ2-5 provide the parts outside the CDR3, is DVKVTQSSRYLVKRTGEKVFLECVQDMDHENMFWYRQDPGLGLRLIYFSYDVKMKEKGDIPEGYSVSREKKERFSLILESASTNQTSMYLCASKIAGVDKETQYFGPGTRLLVL.